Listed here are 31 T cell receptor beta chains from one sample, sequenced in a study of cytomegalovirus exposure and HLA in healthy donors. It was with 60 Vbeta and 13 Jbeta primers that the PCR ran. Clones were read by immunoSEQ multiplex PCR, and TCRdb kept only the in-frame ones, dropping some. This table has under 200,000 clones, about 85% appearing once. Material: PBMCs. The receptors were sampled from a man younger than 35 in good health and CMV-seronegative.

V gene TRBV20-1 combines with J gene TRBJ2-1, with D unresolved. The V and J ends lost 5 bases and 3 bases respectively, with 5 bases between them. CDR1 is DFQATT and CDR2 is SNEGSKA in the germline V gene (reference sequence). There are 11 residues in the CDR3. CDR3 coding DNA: TGCAGTGCTGGCCTCTACAATGAGCAGTTCTTC. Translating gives CSAGLYNEQFF.

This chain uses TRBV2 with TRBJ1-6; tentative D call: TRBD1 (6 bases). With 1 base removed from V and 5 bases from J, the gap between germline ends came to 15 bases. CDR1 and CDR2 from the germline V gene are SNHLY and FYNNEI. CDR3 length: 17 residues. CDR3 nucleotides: TGTGCCAGCAGTGAAGTCGGTTTGGGACATCATAATTCACCCCTCCACTTT. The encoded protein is CASSEVGLGHHNSPLHF.

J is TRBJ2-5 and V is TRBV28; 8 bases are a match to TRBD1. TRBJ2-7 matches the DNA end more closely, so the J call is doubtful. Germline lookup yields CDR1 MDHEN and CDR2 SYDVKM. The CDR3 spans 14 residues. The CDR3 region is CASSSTGEFSEQYF. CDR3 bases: TGTGCCAGCAGTTCGACAGGGGAATTCAGCGAGCAGTACTTC.

CDR3 loop: CASSPGGTEAFF. As DNA, the CDR3 is TGTGCCAGCAGCCCGGGGGGAACTGAAGCTTTCTTT. The chain joins TRBV5-6 to TRBJ1-1, with a tentative D call TRBD1 (5 bases). The CDR3 contains 12 residues. Trimming left V 4 bases short and J 5 bases short, with 9 bases between. From germline, CDR1 is SGHDT and CDR2 YYEEEE.

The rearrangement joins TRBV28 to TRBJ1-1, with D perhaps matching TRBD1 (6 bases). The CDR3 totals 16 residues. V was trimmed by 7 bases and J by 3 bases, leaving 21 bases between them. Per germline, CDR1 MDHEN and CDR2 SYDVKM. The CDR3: CASTLDVQGLDTEAFF. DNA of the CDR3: TGTGCCAGCACCCTCGACGTCCAGGGGCTGGACACTGAAGCTTTCTTT.

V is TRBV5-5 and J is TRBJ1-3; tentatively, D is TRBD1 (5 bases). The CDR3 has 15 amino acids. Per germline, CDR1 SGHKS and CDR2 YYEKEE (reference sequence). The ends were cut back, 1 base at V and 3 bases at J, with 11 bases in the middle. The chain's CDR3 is CASSLQGGNGNTIYF. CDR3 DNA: TGTGCCAGCAGCTTGCAGGGCGGAAATGGAAACACCATATATTTT.

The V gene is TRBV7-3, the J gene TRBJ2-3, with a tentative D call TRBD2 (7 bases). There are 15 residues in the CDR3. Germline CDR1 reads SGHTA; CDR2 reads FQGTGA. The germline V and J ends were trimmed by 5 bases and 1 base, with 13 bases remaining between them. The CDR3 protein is CASSARGGRTDTQYF. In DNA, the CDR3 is TGTGCCAGCAGCGCCAGGGGAGGGCGCACAGATACGCAGTATTTT.

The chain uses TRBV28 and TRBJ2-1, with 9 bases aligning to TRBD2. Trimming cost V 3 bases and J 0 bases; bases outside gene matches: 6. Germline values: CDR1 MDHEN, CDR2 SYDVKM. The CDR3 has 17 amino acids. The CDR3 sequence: CASSFPSGRSSYNEQFF. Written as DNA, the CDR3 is TGTGCCAGCAGTTTCCCCAGCGGGAGGAGCTCCTACAATGAGCAGTTCTTC.

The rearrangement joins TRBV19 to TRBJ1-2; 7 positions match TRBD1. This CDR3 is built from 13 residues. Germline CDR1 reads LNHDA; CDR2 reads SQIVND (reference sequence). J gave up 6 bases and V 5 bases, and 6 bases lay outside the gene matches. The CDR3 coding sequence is TGTGCCAGTAGTCCACAGGGGATCCATGGCTACACCTTC. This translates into CASSPQGIHGYTF.

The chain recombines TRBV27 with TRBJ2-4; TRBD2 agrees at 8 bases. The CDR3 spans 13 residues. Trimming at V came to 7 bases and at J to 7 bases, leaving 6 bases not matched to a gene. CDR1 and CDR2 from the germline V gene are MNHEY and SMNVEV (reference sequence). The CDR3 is CASKRREENIQYF. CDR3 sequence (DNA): TGTGCCAGCAAACGGCGGGAGGAGAACATTCAGTACTTC.

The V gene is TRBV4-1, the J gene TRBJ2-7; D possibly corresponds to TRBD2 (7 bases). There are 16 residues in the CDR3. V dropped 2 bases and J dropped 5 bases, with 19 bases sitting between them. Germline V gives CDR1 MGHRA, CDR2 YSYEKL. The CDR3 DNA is TGCGCCAGCAGCCAACCTCGGGTAGGGGGGGTCCACGAGCAGTACTTC. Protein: CASSQPRVGGVHEQYF.

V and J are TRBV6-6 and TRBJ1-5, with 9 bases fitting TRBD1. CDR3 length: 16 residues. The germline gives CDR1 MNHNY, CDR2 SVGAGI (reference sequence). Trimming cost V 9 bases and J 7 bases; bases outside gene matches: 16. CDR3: CASTQYRDREDQPQHF. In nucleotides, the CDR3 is TGTGCCAGTACGCAGTACCGGGACAGGGAAGACCAGCCCCAGCATTTT.

In nucleotides, the CDR3 is TGTGCCAGCAGTCGGGGGGGGGCTCTTTGGGGCTACACCTTC. This translates into CASSRGGALWGYTF. V is TRBV2 and J is TRBJ1-2; possible D gene TRBD1, 6 bases. CDR3 size: 14 residues. V lost 5 bases and J 8 bases, leaving 18 bases between the germline ends. The germline gives CDR1 SNHLY, CDR2 FYNNEI.

The CDR3 DNA follows: TGTGCCAGCAGCCCCGATTCTCTAGCGGGGGTTACCGGGGAGCTGTTTTTT. This gives the protein CASSPDSLAGVTGELFF. The chain employs TRBV4-2 and TRBJ2-2; 10 bases map to TRBD2. CDR1 is LGHNA, CDR2 YNFKEQ, per germline. V dropped 4 bases and J dropped 5; count of bases not matched to a gene: 10. The length of the CDR3 is 17 residues.

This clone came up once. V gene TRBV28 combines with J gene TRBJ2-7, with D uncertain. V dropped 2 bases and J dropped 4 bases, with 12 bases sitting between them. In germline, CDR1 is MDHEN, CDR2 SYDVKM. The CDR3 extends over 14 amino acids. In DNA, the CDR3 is TGTGCCAGCAGTTTAGAGGATGAGGTTTACGAGCAGTACTTC. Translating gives CASSLEDEVYEQYF.

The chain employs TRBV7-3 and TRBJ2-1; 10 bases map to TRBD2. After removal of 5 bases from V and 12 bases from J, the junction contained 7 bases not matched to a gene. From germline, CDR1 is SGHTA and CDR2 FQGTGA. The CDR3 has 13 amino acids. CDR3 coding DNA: TGTGCCAGCAGCCCTTCTAGCGGGAGCGGGCAGTTCTTC. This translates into CASSPSSGSGQFF.

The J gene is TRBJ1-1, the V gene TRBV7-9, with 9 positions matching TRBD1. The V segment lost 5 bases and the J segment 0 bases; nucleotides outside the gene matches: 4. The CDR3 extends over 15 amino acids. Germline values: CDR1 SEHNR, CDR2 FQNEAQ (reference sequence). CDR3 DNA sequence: TGTGCCAGCAGCCCCACAGGGGGCTTGAACACTGAAGCTTTCTTT. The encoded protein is CASSPTGGLNTEAFF.

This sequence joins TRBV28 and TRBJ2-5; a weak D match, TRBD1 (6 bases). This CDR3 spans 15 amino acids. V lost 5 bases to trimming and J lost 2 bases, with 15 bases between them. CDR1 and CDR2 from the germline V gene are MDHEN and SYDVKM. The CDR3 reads CASSPATGDQETQYF. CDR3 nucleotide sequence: TGTGCCAGCAGTCCGGCGACAGGAGATCAAGAGACCCAGTACTTC.

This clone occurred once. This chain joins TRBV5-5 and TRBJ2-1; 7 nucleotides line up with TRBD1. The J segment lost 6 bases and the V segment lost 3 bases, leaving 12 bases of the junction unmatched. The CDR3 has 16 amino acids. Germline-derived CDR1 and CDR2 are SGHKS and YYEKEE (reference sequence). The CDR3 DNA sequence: TGTGCCAGCAGCTGGGTGATGGGACAGTCTTCCAATGAGCAGTTCTTC. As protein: CASSWVMGQSSNEQFF.

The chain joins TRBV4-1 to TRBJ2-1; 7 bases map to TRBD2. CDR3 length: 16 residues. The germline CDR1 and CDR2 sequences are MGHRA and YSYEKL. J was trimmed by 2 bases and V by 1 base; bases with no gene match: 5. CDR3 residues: CASSQVGGSPYNEQFF. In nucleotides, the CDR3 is TGCGCCAGCAGCCAAGTGGGGGGGAGTCCCTACAATGAGCAGTTCTTC.

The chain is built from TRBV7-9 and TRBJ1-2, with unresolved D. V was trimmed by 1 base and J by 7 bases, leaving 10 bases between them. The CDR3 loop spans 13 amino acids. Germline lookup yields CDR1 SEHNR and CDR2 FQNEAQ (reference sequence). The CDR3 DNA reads TGTGCCAGCAGCTTAGGTACTGATGGTGGCTACACCTTC. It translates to CASSLGTDGGYTF. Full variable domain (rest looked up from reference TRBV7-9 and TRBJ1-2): DTGVSQNPRHKITKRGQNVTFRCDPISEHNRLYWYRQTLGQGPEFLTYFQNEAQLEKSRLLSDRFSAERPKGSFSTLEIQRTEQGDSAMYLCASSLGTDGGYTFGSGTRLTVV.

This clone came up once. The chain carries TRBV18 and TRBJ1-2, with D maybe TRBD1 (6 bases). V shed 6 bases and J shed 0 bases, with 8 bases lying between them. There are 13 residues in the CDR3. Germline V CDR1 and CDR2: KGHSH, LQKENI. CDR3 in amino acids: CASSTGSNYGYTF. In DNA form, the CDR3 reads TGTGCCAGCTCGACAGGTTCTAACTATGGCTACACCTTC.

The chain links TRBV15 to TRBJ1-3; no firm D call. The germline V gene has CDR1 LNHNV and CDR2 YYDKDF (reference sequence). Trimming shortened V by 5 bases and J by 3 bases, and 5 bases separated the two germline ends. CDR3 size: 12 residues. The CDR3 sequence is CATSSIGNTIYF. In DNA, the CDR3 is TGTGCCACCAGCTCAATTGGAAACACCATATATTTT.

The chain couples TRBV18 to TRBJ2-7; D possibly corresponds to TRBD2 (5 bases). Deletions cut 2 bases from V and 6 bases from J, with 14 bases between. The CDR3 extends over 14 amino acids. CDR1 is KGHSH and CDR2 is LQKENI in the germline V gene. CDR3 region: CASSPSIDGGEQYF. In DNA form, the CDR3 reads TGTGCCAGCTCACCAAGCATAGACGGAGGCGAGCAGTACTTC.

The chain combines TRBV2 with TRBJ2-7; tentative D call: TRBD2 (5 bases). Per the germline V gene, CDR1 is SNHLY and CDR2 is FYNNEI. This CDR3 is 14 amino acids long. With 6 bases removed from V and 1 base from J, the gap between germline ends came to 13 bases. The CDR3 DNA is TGTGCCAGCAGAACCGGGATCCTATCCTACGAGCAGTACTTC. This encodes CASRTGILSYEQYF.

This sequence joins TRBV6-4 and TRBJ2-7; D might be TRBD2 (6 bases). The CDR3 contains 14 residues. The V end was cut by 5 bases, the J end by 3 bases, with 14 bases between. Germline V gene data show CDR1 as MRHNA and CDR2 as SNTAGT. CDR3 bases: TGTGCCAGCAGTCGACCGACTAGTTGCTACGAGCAGTACTTC. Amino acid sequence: CASSRPTSCYEQYF.

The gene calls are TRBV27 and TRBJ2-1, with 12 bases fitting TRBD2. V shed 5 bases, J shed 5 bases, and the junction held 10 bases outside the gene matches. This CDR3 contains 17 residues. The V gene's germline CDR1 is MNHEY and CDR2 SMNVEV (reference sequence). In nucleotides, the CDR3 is TGTGCCAGCAGTCCCCCTCCCGGGACTAGCGGGCACAATGAGCAGTTCTTC. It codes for CASSPPPGTSGHNEQFF.

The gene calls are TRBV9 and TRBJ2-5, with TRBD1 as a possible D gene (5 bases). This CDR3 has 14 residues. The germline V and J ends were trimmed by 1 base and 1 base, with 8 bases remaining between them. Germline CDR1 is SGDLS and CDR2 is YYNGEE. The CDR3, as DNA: TGTGCCAGCAGCGTACCCGACAGCCAAGAGACCCAGTACTTC. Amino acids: CASSVPDSQETQYF.

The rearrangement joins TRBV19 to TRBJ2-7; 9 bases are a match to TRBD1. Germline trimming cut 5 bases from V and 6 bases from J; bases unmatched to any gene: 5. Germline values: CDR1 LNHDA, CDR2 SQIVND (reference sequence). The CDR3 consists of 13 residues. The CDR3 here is CASSPGQGGEQYF. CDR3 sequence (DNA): TGTGCCAGTAGTCCGGGACAGGGTGGCGAGCAGTACTTC. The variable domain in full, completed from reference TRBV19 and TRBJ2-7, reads DGGITQSPKYLFRKEGQNVTLSCEQNLNHDAMYWYRQDPGQGLRLIYYSQIVNDFQKGDIAEGYSVSREKKESFPLTVTSAQKNPTAFYLCASSPGQGGEQYFGPGTRLTVT.

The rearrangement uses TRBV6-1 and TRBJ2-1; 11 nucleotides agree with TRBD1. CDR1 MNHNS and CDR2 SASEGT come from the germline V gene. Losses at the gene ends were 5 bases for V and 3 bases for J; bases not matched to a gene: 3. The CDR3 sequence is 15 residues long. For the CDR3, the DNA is TGTGCCAGCAGTCCCGGGACAGGGGGCTACAATGAGCAGTTCTTC. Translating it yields CASSPGTGGYNEQFF.

CDR3 coding DNA: TGTGCCACCGGCGTGGGAAGCGGGAGGGCCGAAGAGACCCAGTACTTC. Its translation is CATGVGSGRAEETQYF. The V gene is TRBV7-6, the J gene TRBJ2-5, with TRBD2 identical over 10 bases. After removal of 10 bases from V and 3 bases from J, the junction contained 14 bases not matched to a gene. CDR1 and CDR2 (germline): SGHVS, FNYEAQ. This CDR3 has 16 residues.